Listed below are T cell receptor beta chains from one sample, sequenced in a study of T cell repertoires in cytomegalovirus infection. TCRdb called the reads again in MiXCR, with one record for every CDR3 protein. The table includes fewer than 700,000 distinct CDR3 sequences, approximately 24% detected once. The sequenced material came from CD8+ T cells from PBMCs. The receptors were sampled from a human donor in good health (CMV status not recorded). Some clones in this sample may be carry-over from other donors' samples. The CDR3 runs from the conserved cysteine through the conserved F or W. The D gene is left open where the match is weak. Clone size, where shown, is once, few, many, or a class for clones that have expanded.

CDR3 protein | CDR3 DNA | J gene | D gene | V gene | clone size
CASSFKGVDEQFF | TGTGCCAGCAGTTTTAAGGGGGTGGATGAGCAGTTCTTC | TRBJ2-1 | NA | TRBV6-5 | NA
CSAPAYTGELFF | TGCAGCGCCCCGGCATACACCGGGGAGCTGTTTTTT | TRBJ2-2 | NA | TRBV29-1 | few
CASTGVPNTGELFF | TGTGCCAGTACCGGGGTACCGAACACCGGGGAGCTGTTTTTT | TRBJ2-2 | NA | TRBV2 | NA
CSVGGSSGNTIYF | TGCAGCGTTGGAGGGAGCTCTGGAAACACCATATATTTT | TRBJ1-3 | NA | TRBV29-1 | NA
CASSQDLGANQPQHF | TGCGCCAGCAGCCAAGATCTCGGGGCTAATCAGCCCCAGCATTTT | TRBJ1-5 | NA | TRBV4-1 | few
CASSEGVYEQYF | TGTGCCAGCAGCGAAGGGGTATACGAGCAGTACTTC | TRBJ2-7 | NA | TRBV28 | few
CASKNSHLEAFF | TGCGCCAGCAAAAATTCACATCTGGAAGCTTTCTTT | TRBJ1-1 | NA | TRBV5-1 | once
CASSQILLAGKNIQYF | TGCGCCAGCAGTCAAATTTTACTAGCGGGGAAAAACATTCAGTACTTC | TRBJ2-4 | TRBD2 | TRBV23-1 | NA
CASSLDLGLDRAGTDTQYF | TGTGCCAGCAGCTTAGACCTAGGGTTGGACAGGGCCGGCACAGATACGCAGTATTTT | TRBJ2-3 | TRBD1 | TRBV7-8 | many
CAAKGGRTEAFF | TGTGCCGCGAAAGGGGGGAGGACTGAAGCTTTCTTT | TRBJ1-1 | NA | TRBV28 | few
CASPPRGGRDTQYF | TGTGCCAGCCCCCCTAGGGGTGGAAGAGATACGCAGTATTTT | TRBJ2-3 | NA | TRBV27 | NA
CASSSHQGREQYF | TGTGCCAGCAGCTCGCACCAGGGACGCGAGCAGTACTTC | TRBJ2-7 | NA | TRBV7-6 | few
CASSHRAGYNEQFF | TGTGCCAGCAGCCATCGGGCAGGTTACAATGAGCAGTTCTTC | TRBJ2-1 | NA | TRBV3-1 | NA
CASSPTPSDRSNYGYTF | TGTGCCAGCAGTCCTACCCCCTCGGACAGGAGCAACTATGGCTACACCTTC | TRBJ1-2 | TRBD1 | TRBV6-2/TRBV6-3 | few
CASSLEAGAYGTDTQYF | TGTGCCAGCAGCTTAGAAGCGGGGGCCTACGGCACAGATACGCAGTATTTT | TRBJ2-3 | TRBD2 | TRBV7-9 | NA
CASRDRGADTQYF | TGTGCCAGCAGGGACAGGGGGGCAGATACGCAGTATTTT | TRBJ2-3 | TRBD1 | TRBV7-2 | many
CASSLLMNTEAFF | TGTGCCAGCAGCTTATTAATGAACACTGAAGCTTTCTTT | TRBJ1-1 | NA | TRBV28 | many
CSVVAGPSGFF | TGCAGCGTTGTCGCGGGCCCGTCGGGGTTCTTC | TRBJ2-1 | NA | TRBV29-1 | few
CSVPVPVQGNYGYTF | TGCAGCGTTCCGGTGCCCGTACAGGGAAACTATGGCTACACCTTC | TRBJ1-2 | NA | TRBV29-1 | many
CASTEEDGPRTF | TGCGCCAGCACCGAAGAGGACGGACCACGCACCTTC | TRBJ1-2 | NA | TRBV5-1 | few
CASSTREGQPQHF | TGTGCCAGCAGCACCAGGGAGGGACAGCCCCAGCATTTT | TRBJ1-5 | NA | TRBV7-6 | many
CAIQLLEYQETQYF | TGTGCCATCCAACTTTTGGAGTACCAAGAGACCCAGTACTTC | TRBJ2-5 | NA | TRBV7-6 | many
CASSEEGVFATDTQYF | TGTGCCAGCTCCGAGGAGGGAGTTTTTGCCACAGATACGCAGTATTTT | TRBJ2-3 | NA | TRBV7-9 | many
CASSQPVGPANTGELFF | TGCGCCAGCAGCCAGCCGGTTGGTCCCGCGAACACCGGGGAGCTGTTTTTT | TRBJ2-2 | NA | TRBV4-3 | NA
CGSSDRDRGANEKLFF | TGTGGCAGCAGCGACCGGGACAGGGGAGCTAATGAAAAACTGTTTTTT | TRBJ1-4 | TRBD1 | TRBV7-3 | NA
CASSDSPGLAGGADTQYF | TGTGCCAGCAGTGACTCGCCGGGACTAGCGGGGGGGGCCGATACGCAGTATTTT | TRBJ2-3 | TRBD2 | TRBV6-4 | NA
CASSPARAVYNEQFF | TGTGCCAGCAGTCCCGCCCGGGCTGTCTACAATGAGCAGTTCTTC | TRBJ2-1 | NA | TRBV6-5 | few
CASSYFDPADGYTF | TGTGCCAGCAGTTATTTCGACCCGGCAGATGGCTACACCTTC | TRBJ1-2 | NA | TRBV6-6 | NA
CASSPTTEPNEQYF | TGTGCCAGCAGTCCGACGACAGAACCTAACGAGCAGTACTTC | TRBJ2-7 | NA | TRBV27 | NA
CASSSTFGRTDTQYF | TGCGCCAGCAGCTCGACTTTTGGTAGGACAGATACGCAGTATTTT | TRBJ2-3 | NA | TRBV5-1 | few
CASSGRMENTEAFF | TGCGCCAGCAGCGGACGGATGGAGAACACTGAAGCTTTCTTT | TRBJ1-1 | NA | TRBV5-1 | NA
CASSQDREGLLNIQYF | TGTGCCAGCAGCCAAGATCGCGAGGGTCTCTTAAACATTCAGTACTTC | TRBJ2-4 | NA | TRBV14 | few
CASSSGPGQVDTEAFF | TGTGCCAGCAGTTCCGGCCCGGGACAGGTGGACACTGAAGCTTTCTTT | TRBJ1-1 | TRBD1 | TRBV6-5 | NA
CASSSSGDMLSKTQYF | TGTGCCAGCAGCAGTAGCGGGGATATGCTATCGAAGACCCAGTACTTC | TRBJ2-5 | TRBD2 | TRBV7-2 | many
CASSSGQLFSGNTIYF | TGTGCCAGCAGCTCCGGACAGCTCTTCTCTGGAAACACCATATATTTT | TRBJ1-3 | NA | TRBV7-9 | few
CASSFMEGAITEAFF | TGTGCCAGCAGTTTTATGGAGGGGGCTATCACTGAAGCTTTCTTT | TRBJ1-1 | TRBD1 | TRBV7-9 | many
CASRQGLTDTQYF | TGTGCCAGCAGGCAGGGGCTCACAGATACGCAGTATTTT | TRBJ2-3 | NA | TRBV27 | NA
CVRSNTGELFF | TGTGTCCGTTCGAACACCGGGGAGCTGTTTTTT | TRBJ2-2 | NA | TRBV7-6 | NA
CASSFGLAEYQETQYF | TGTGCCAGCAGCTTTGGCCTAGCGGAGTACCAAGAGACCCAGTACTTC | TRBJ2-5 | TRBD2 | TRBV7-9 | NA
CASSLRGGDQETQYF | TGTGCCAGCAGCTTAAGGGGGGGGGACCAAGAGACCCAGTACTTC | TRBJ2-5 | TRBD2 | TRBV7-3 | many
CASSLMGDSYNSPLHF | TGTGCCAGCAGCTTAATGGGGGACAGCTATAATTCACCCCTCCACTTT | TRBJ1-6 | TRBD1 | TRBV7-9 | many
CASRGPGLAGGVLGQETQYF | TGTGCCAGCAGGGGGCCGGGACTAGCGGGGGGGGTCCTCGGGCAAGAGACCCAGTACTTC | TRBJ2-5 | TRBD2 | TRBV7-6 | few
CAIPGQGADEQFF | TGTGCCATCCCGGGACAGGGGGCCGATGAGCAGTTCTTC | TRBJ2-1 | TRBD1 | TRBV5-4 | NA